Given below is one TCR beta chain in context. This entry comes from a study of blood T cell repertoires in COVID-19. The overall study: From the United States, Italy and Spain came samples of acute and convalescent COVID-19. Nucleic acid was either cDNA or gDNA, and it came from T cells, B-cell-depleted T cells, or PBMCs.

Under the authors' procedure: Amplified reference gene primers provided the basis for estimating nucleated cell counts. Data came from immunoSEQ multiplex PCR; TCRdb stores just in-frame clones and leaves some out. From that table come the V and J calls and clone size; the DNA was used to work out D and trimming. Found here are 200,000 to 300,000 clones, nearly 85% of them singletons; the top ten hold around 9.1%. This CDR3 spans 14 amino acids. Germline V lookup: CDR1 SGDLS, CDR2 YYNGEE. V was pared by 4 bases and J by 1 base, with 11 bases between. The chain has TRBV9 and TRBJ2-5; D possibly corresponds to TRBD2 (6 bases). The TCR sequence derives from a human donor in a cohort sampled during active COVID-19. Source material: peripheral blood. The CDR3 DNA reads TGTGCCAGCAGCTTCGGAGGGGCCCAAGAGACCCAGTACTTC. Translation gives CASSFGGAQETQYF.